The rows below give T cell receptor beta chains drawn from one sample of a study of identical twins. TCRdb re-analysed the 5' RACE reads in MiXCR, keeping a single row per CDR3 protein. The sample shows nearly 250,000 distinct CDR3 sequences, about 7% of them seen only once. In addition, the sample was reused for a study of yellow fever vaccine responses in identical twins.

The source material was memory (CD45RO+) T cells sorted from blood. These receptors came from a young woman in good health. Both conserved end residues are part of each CDR3.

CDR3 protein: CSARDPRRGSQETQYF
V gene: TRBV20-1

CDR3 protein: CASSLGDVYQPQHF
V gene: TRBV12-3/TRBV12-4

CDR3 protein: CASSKEGTQETQYF
V gene: TRBV21-1

CDR3 protein: CASSLAPGGGNYNEQFF
V gene: TRBV7-6

CDR3 protein: CASSPGLALPGEQFF
V gene: TRBV6-1

CDR3 protein: CASSHRGNTGELFF
V gene: TRBV3-1

CDR3 protein: CASSSGGAKNIQYF
V gene: TRBV7-8

CDR3 protein: CASSLGTGTDTQYF
V gene: TRBV11-2

CDR3 protein: CASSPSTGLTEAFF
V gene: TRBV12-3/TRBV12-4

CDR3 protein: CASSPDRYSYNEQFF
V gene: TRBV4-1

CDR3 protein: CAINDLAGGAETQYF
V gene: TRBV10-3

CDR3 protein: CASSQTFGTDTQYF
V gene: TRBV3-1

CDR3 protein: CASSDRSEQFF
V gene: TRBV2

CDR3 protein: CASSLEGDVPSYEQYF
V gene: TRBV7-9

CDR3 protein: CASSQTSGVTGTQYF
V gene: TRBV7-9

CDR3 protein: CASSQDLPGAGEQFF
V gene: TRBV4-1

CDR3 protein: CSARDRWASTSDTQYF
V gene: TRBV20-1

CDR3 protein: CASTLGAGNTEAFF
V gene: TRBV11-2

CDR3 protein: CASSLWTSGSRRKETQYF
V gene: TRBV28

CDR3 protein: CASRTAVSSYNEQFF
V gene: TRBV25-1

CDR3 protein: CASSLEGKGTDTQYF
V gene: TRBV5-1